This entry is about one T cell receptor (beta chain). This sample stems from a study of blood T cell repertoires in COVID-19. About the study: Material from acute and convalescent COVID-19 was sourced from the United States, Italy and Spain.

In the authors' workflow: Scientists estimated how many nucleated cells there were by amplifying reference gene primers. TCRdb keeps only in-frame clones here, not all; method: immunoSEQ multiplex PCR. The V and J calls and clone size come from that table; D and trimming were worked out from the DNA. The sample holds about 370,000 clones; 80% to 90% are singletons and the top ten take more than 0.8%. Assignments of participants to cohorts depended upon their own reported clinical history. The recovered donors of Cohort 3 showed two negative PCRs, clearance, or symptom resolution. Germline-derived CDR1 and CDR2 are SNHLY and FYNNEI. The CDR3 loop spans 11 amino acids. Trimming shortened V by 4 bases and J by 4 bases, and 5 bases separated the two germline ends.

V and J are TRBV2 and TRBJ2-7; no definite D call. This clonotype originated in a man aged 18 to 30 who had recovered from COVID-19. The sequenced material came from PBMCs or T cells enriched from blood (not recorded which). The CDR3 bases are TGTGCCAGCAGTGGGGCTTACGAGCAGTACTTC. Amino acids: CASSGAYEQYF.